These 27 T cell receptor beta chains originate from one sample sequenced in a study of blood T cell repertoires in COVID-19. The assay was immunoSEQ multiplex PCR, and TCRdb's table has in-frame clones only and misses some. Here the sample spans 65,000 to 90,000 clones, about 89% being singletons. Sequenced input: peripheral blood. Source of these receptors: a man over 45 with acute or convalescent COVID-19.

Notes on this clone: The junction shows a germline mismatch at one end, possibly a read error. The V and J genes are TRBV7-7 and TRBJ2-5; tentative D call: TRBD2 (5 bases). This CDR3 contains 13 residues. The germline gives CDR1 SSHAT, CDR2 FNYEAQ (reference sequence). CDR3 protein: CASSPGLQETQYF. CDR3 coding DNA: TGTGCTAGCAGCCCAGGACTTCAAGAGACCCAGTACTTC.

The chain links TRBV29-1 to TRBJ1-3; D possibly corresponds to TRBD1 (5 bases). V was cut by 7 bases and J by 0 bases, with 16 bases left in between. The CDR3 length is 15 residues. The germline V gene has CDR1 SQVTM and CDR2 ANQGSEA. The CDR3 DNA follows: TGCAGCGCCGACAGCCTCAGAGGCTCTGGAAACACCATATATTTT. Translating gives CSADSLRGSGNTIYF.

The gene calls are TRBV6-4 and TRBJ1-1, with D uncertain. The CDR3 is 15 residues long. Germline CDR1 and CDR2: MRHNA and SNTAGT. Trimming took 2 bases from V and 1 from J, leaving 11 bases between them. The CDR3 region has the DNA TGTGCCAGCAGTGACAGTGGTGCGGGGAACACTGAAGCTTTCTTT. Translating gives CASSDSGAGNTEAFF.

The V and J genes are TRBV25-1 and TRBJ2-1; D is perhaps TRBD2 (6 bases). The length of the CDR3 is 15 residues. Trimming shortened V by 6 bases and J by 10 bases, and 22 bases separated the two germline ends. Germline V CDR1 and CDR2: MGHDK, SYGVNS. The CDR3 DNA sequence: TGTGCCAGCAGACCCGACAGAGGAGGGGTAAACGAGCAGTTCTTC. Its translation is CASRPDRGGVNEQFF. The full variable domain, its missing parts supplied by reference TRBV25-1 and TRBJ2-1, is EADIYQTPRYLVIGTGKKITLECSQTMGHDKMYWYQQDPGMELHLIHYSYGVNSTEKGDLSSESTVSRIRTEHFPLTLESARPSHTSQYLCASRPDRGGVNEQFFGPGTRLTVL.

This chain links TRBV28 with TRBJ1-2; tentative D call: TRBD1 (6 bases). The CDR3 sequence is 15 residues long. The V gene lost 8 bases and the J gene lost 4 bases, with 20 bases spanning the gap. Looked up from germline, CDR1 is MDHEN and CDR2 is SYDVKM. The CDR3 DNA follows: TGTGCCAGCTACCCGAGCATACAGGGTATCTATGGCTACACCTTC. Its translation is CASYPSIQGIYGYTF.

V and J are TRBV7-6 and TRBJ2-5, with 11 bases identical to TRBD2. The CDR3 totals 16 residues. The ends lost 5 bases at V and 4 bases at J; junction bases unmatched: 9. CDR1 is SGHVS, CDR2 FNYEAQ, per germline. CDR3 loop: CASSLTGLAGRETQYF. CDR3 nucleotide sequence: TGTGCCAGCAGCCTAACCGGACTAGCGGGCAGAGAGACCCAGTACTTC.

This rearrangement joins TRBV6-5 to TRBJ2-1; maybe TRBD1 (6 bases). Germline CDR1 is MNHEY and CDR2 is SVGAGI. V was shortened by 2 bases and J by 5 bases, with 7 bases between the two germline ends. The CDR3 runs to 13 residues. The CDR3 reads CASSYGQNNEQFF. DNA of the CDR3: TGTGCCAGCAGTTACGGACAGAACAATGAGCAGTTCTTC.

The V call is TRBV10-3, the J call TRBJ1-2, with D possibly matching TRBD1 (5 bases). Germline V gives CDR1 ENHRY, CDR2 SYGVKD. V was cut by 4 bases and J by 1 base, with 10 bases left in between. The CDR3 sequence is 14 residues long. The CDR3 loop is CAISGQSFNYGYTF. CDR3 nucleotides: TGTGCCATCAGTGGACAGAGTTTTAACTATGGCTACACCTTC.

The CDR3 reads CASSSSGGAGNEQFF. The CDR3 bases are TGTGCCAGCAGTTCTAGCGGGGGGGCCGGCAATGAGCAGTTCTTC. The chain employs TRBV6-4 and TRBJ2-1; TRBD2 agrees at 12 bases. V trimming: 5 bases; J trimming: 6 bases; junction bases outside the gene matches: 5. The V gene's germline CDR1 is MRHNA and CDR2 SNTAGT. The CDR3 has 15 amino acids.

V gene TRBV4-2 combines with J gene TRBJ2-4, with 8 bases identical to TRBD1. The CDR3 contains 15 residues. Per germline, CDR1 LGHNA and CDR2 YNFKEQ. J gave up 7 bases and V 1 base, and 6 bases lay outside the gene matches. The CDR3 DNA follows: TGTGCCAGCAGCCAAGGGAGGACAGGGATGAACATTCAGTACTTC. The encoded protein is CASSQGRTGMNIQYF.

This rearrangement joins TRBV27 to TRBJ1-1; D perhaps matches TRBD1 (5 bases). Germline CDR1 is MNHEY and CDR2 is SMNVEV (reference sequence). Between the trimmed V and J ends, which lost 5 bases and 11 bases, there was a span of 12 bases. The CDR3 extends over 11 amino acids. DNA of the CDR3: TGTGCCAGCAGTGGAGGGGTACGGGCTTTCTTT. This gives the protein CASSGGVRAFF.

The chain is built from TRBV5-1 and TRBJ1-1, with D unresolved. V lost 4 bases to trimming and J lost 4 bases, with 17 bases between them. This CDR3 is built from 15 residues. In germline, CDR1 is SGHRS, CDR2 YFSETQ. Here the CDR3 DNA reads TGCGCCAGCAGCGCGGAGGATCCTCGAACCACTGAAGCTTTCTTT. This encodes CASSAEDPRTTEAFF.

In regard to this clone: A junction end diverges from the germline sequence, so it may reflect a read error. This chain connects TRBV7-7 to TRBJ2-3, with 7 positions matching TRBD2. The germline V gene encodes CDR1 SSHAT and CDR2 FNYEAQ (reference sequence). The CDR3 has 17 residues. CDR3 residues: CASSSGGSGNGADTQYF. The CDR3 DNA reads TGTGCTAGCAGCTCGGGGGGTAGCGGCAATGGCGCAGATACGCAGTATTTT.

The chain has TRBV30 and TRBJ1-1; D remains ambiguous. Trimming shortened V by 0 bases and J by 0 bases, and 11 bases separated the two germline ends. The germline V gene has CDR1 GTSNPN and CDR2 SVGIG (reference sequence). The CDR3 is 15 residues long. Written as DNA, the CDR3 is TGTGCCTGGAGTGTACGCACCAGTTTGAACACTGAAGCTTTCTTT. This encodes CAWSVRTSLNTEAFF.

The gene calls are TRBV28 and TRBJ2-1; TRBD2 might be the D (6 bases). Between the trimmed V and J ends, which lost 5 bases and 3 bases, there was a span of 11 bases. CDR3 length: 14 amino acids. Germline V gives CDR1 MDHEN, CDR2 SYDVKM. The CDR3 sequence is CASSRDWDYNEQFF. The CDR3 DNA is TGTGCCAGCAGTAGGGACTGGGACTACAATGAGCAGTTCTTC.

The chain joins TRBV7-6 to TRBJ1-1, with a possible D match to TRBD1 (5 bases). V lost 5 bases, J lost 11 bases, and 12 bases lay in between. This CDR3 region has 11 residues. Germline CDR1 and CDR2: SGHVS and FNYEAQ. CDR3 DNA: TGTGCCAGCAGCGGTACGGGGGTTGCTTTCTTT. Its protein product is CASSGTGVAFF.

This sequence joins TRBV7-9 and TRBJ1-1; no clear D. V lost 5 bases, J lost 8 bases, and 6 bases lay in between. Germline V gene data show CDR1 as SEHNR and CDR2 as FQNEAQ (reference sequence). The CDR3 consists of 10 residues. CDR3 bases: TGTGCCAGCAGCCCCCCGGAAGCTTTCTTT. This codes for CASSPPEAFF.

This chain joins TRBV30 and TRBJ2-7; tentative D call: TRBD2 (6 bases). The CDR3 spans 14 residues. V was pared by 3 bases and J by 4 bases, with 16 bases between. Germline assignment: CDR1 GTSNPN and CDR2 SVGIG (reference sequence). The CDR3 loop is CAWSRLAGSYEQYF. For the CDR3, the DNA is TGTGCCTGGAGCCGGCTCGCGGGGAGTTACGAGCAGTACTTC.

The rearrangement joins TRBV7-2 to TRBJ2-7; 7 bases match TRBD1. V trimming: 5 bases; J trimming: 1 base; junction bases outside the gene matches: 8. This CDR3 has 15 residues. The V gene's germline CDR1 is SGHTA and CDR2 FQGNSA. The CDR3 loop reads CASSPYRGGSYEQYF. The CDR3 DNA sequence: TGTGCCAGCAGCCCCTACAGGGGTGGTTCCTACGAGCAGTACTTC.

The V gene is TRBV10-3, the J gene TRBJ2-5; D is undetermined. This CDR3 comprises 14 residues. Trimming took off 3 bases at V and 5 bases at J, with 13 bases between the two ends. The germline V gene has CDR1 ENHRY and CDR2 SYGVKD. The CDR3 coding sequence is TGTGCCATCAGTGATGGGCCAGCCCCTGAGACCCAGTACTTC. Translating it yields CAISDGPAPETQYF.

The J gene is TRBJ2-1, the V gene TRBV4-2; TRBD2 agrees at 10 bases. The CDR3 has 19 amino acids. The germline CDR1 and CDR2 sequences are LGHNA and YNFKEQ. Germline trimming cut 1 base from V and 0 bases from J; bases unmatched to any gene: 9. The CDR3 region has the DNA TGTGCCAGCAGCCAAGGGAATAGCGGGGGGTCCAGCTCCTACAATGAGCAGTTCTTC. Amino acid sequence: CASSQGNSGGSSSYNEQFF.

The chain combines TRBV20-1 with TRBJ1-3; no reliable D call. V lost 6 bases to trimming and J lost 7 bases, with 10 bases between them. There are 11 residues in the CDR3. The germline V gene encodes CDR1 DFQATT and CDR2 SNEGSKA (reference sequence). CDR3 coding DNA: TGCAGTGCCCACACGTGGAACACCATATATTTT. Encoded protein: CSAHTWNTIYF.

In this sample, this clone turned up once. The CDR3 DNA reads TGTGCCAGCAGTTTAGAGGTGGCAGATACGCAGTATTTT. Its translation is CASSLEVADTQYF. The chain has TRBV27 and TRBJ2-3; D is undetermined. The CDR3 consists of 13 residues. The V end lost 2 bases, the J end lost 4 bases, and 7 bases lay between the germline ends. Germline assignment: CDR1 MNHEY and CDR2 SMNVEV (reference sequence).

For the CDR3, the DNA is TGTGCCAGCAGTCGCAGGGTGTTTAGCAATCAGCCCCAGCATTTT. This translates into CASSRRVFSNQPQHF. The J gene is TRBJ1-5, the V gene TRBV28; maybe TRBD1 (5 bases). Germline assignment: CDR1 MDHEN and CDR2 SYDVKM. This CDR3 is 15 amino acids long. The V end lost 5 bases, the J end lost 0 bases, and 11 bases lay between the germline ends.

The chain employs TRBV2 and TRBJ2-3; maybe TRBD2 (6 bases). Germline CDR1 is SNHLY and CDR2 is FYNNEI. V lost 2 bases and J lost 2, with 11 bases in between. The CDR3 length is 15 residues. CDR3 nucleotide sequence: TGTGCCAGCAGTGAACAGGGAGGTTACACAGATACGCAGTATTTT. Its protein product is CASSEQGGYTDTQYF.

The J gene is TRBJ1-1, the V gene TRBV6-5, with 9 bases identical to TRBD1. The J segment lost 8 bases and the V segment lost 6 bases, leaving 1 base of the junction unmatched. The length of the CDR3 is 11 residues. Germline V gene sequence: CDR1 MNHEY, CDR2 SVGAGI. The CDR3 loop is CASRGQGEAFF. The CDR3 DNA is TGTGCCAGCAGGGGACAGGGAGAAGCTTTCTTT.

The DNA of the CDR3 is TGTGCCAGCAGCACCCGACAGGGGGCAGAGACCCAGTACTTC. As protein: CASSTRQGAETQYF. The chain uses TRBV2 and TRBJ2-5; TRBD1 matches 10 bases. Trimming took 6 bases from V and 4 from J; bases not matched to a gene: 5. The CDR3 has 14 residues. The germline V gene has CDR1 SNHLY and CDR2 FYNNEI.